Listed below are T cell receptor beta chains from one sample, sequenced in a study of cytomegalovirus exposure and HLA in healthy donors. Libraries were prepared by immunoSEQ multiplex PCR; TCRdb keeps only in-frame clonotypes and omits some of them. This sample has 180,000 or so clones; around 80% occur once, and the top ten carry around 4.3%. The source material was PBMCs. The receptors were gathered from a woman between 45 and 60 years old in good health and CMV-seropositive. The CDR3 runs from the conserved cysteine through the conserved F or W. The D gene is left open where the match is weak. Rows give clone size only sometimes, using once, few, many, or a class for an expanded clone.

j_gene	abundance	d_gene	len	v_gene	CDR3aa	CDR3nt
TRBJ2-7	.	.	15	TRBV7-9	CASSSGRGSAYEQYF	TGTGCCAGCAGCTCGGGAAGGGGGAGCGCCTACGAGCAGTACTTC
TRBJ2-2	.	TRBD2	15	TRBV9	CASSSGGAFSGELFF	TGTGCCAGCAGCTCCGGGGGGGCCTTTTCTGGGGAGCTGTTTTTT
TRBJ2-7	.	TRBD1	16	TRBV9	CASSVDPGQGMHEQYF	TGTGCCAGCAGCGTAGACCCGGGACAGGGGATGCACGAGCAGTACTTC
TRBJ2-7	.	.	14	TRBV4-3	CASSLGGVGYEQYF	TGCGCCAGCAGTCTTGGCGGGGTAGGCTACGAGCAGTACTTC
TRBJ2-2	.	.	16	TRBV7-8	CASTRLGGGVTGELFF	TGTGCCAGCACCCGCCTAGGGGGAGGGGTCACCGGGGAGCTGTTTTTT
TRBJ2-7	.	.	13	TRBV18	CASSPDYTSEQYF	TGTGCCAGCTCACCGGACTATACTTCGGAGCAGTACTTC
TRBJ2-3	.	.	12	TRBV28	CATGSALPTQYF	TGTGCCACCGGGTCTGCTCTGCCTACGCAGTATTTT
TRBJ1-1	.	.	12	TRBV10-3	CAITGSNTEAFF	TGTGCCATTACAGGGTCGAACACTGAAGCTTTCTTT
TRBJ2-6	once	TRBD1	17	TRBV14	CASSQLQGAPGANVLTF	TGTGCCAGCAGCCAACTCCAGGGGGCGCCGGGGGCCAACGTCCTGACTTTC
TRBJ1-5	.	TRBD1	17	TRBV19	CASSIVGTGGVHQPQHF	TGTGCCAGTAGTATCGTCGGGACAGGGGGGGTTCATCAGCCCCAGCATTTT
TRBJ2-2	few	.	14	TRBV7-2	CASSVGQVTGELFF	TGTGCCAGCAGCGTAGGACAAGTCACCGGGGAGCTGTTTTTT
TRBJ1-1	once	TRBD1	15	TRBV15	CATSSNRGLNTEAFF	TGTGCCACCAGCAGTAACAGGGGGCTGAACACTGAAGCTTTCTTT
TRBJ2-7	.	TRBD1	15	TRBV6-5	CASSYSGQLAYEQYF	TGTGCCAGCAGTTACTCGGGACAGTTGGCCTACGAGCAGTACTTC
TRBJ2-3	.	.	13	TRBV6-4	CASSGSVTDTQYF	TGTGCCAGCAGTGGGTCGGTCACAGATACGCAGTATTTT
TRBJ1-4	.	.	12	TRBV14	CASSRPGHRVFF	TGTGCCAGCAGCCGCCCGGGACATAGGGTGTTTTTT
TRBJ1-6	few	.	13	TRBV7-3	CASSPPGNSPLHF	TGTGCCAGCAGCCCTCCAGGGAATTCACCCCTCCACTTT
TRBJ1-1	.	.	13	TRBV13	CASSPSMNTEAFF	TGTGCCAGCAGCCCATCCATGAACACTGAAGCTTTCTTT
TRBJ2-1	.	.	15	TRBV7-6	CASSQRDTATGEQFF	TGTGCCAGCAGCCAACGGGACACGGCTACGGGGGAGCAGTTCTTC
TRBJ1-2	.	TRBD1	14	TRBV27	CASSFSTGVNGYTF	TGTGCCAGCAGTTTCTCGACAGGGGTCAATGGCTACACCTTC
TRBJ1-2	.	TRBD1	13	TRBV7-9	CSSSQGQGAGYTF	TGTTCCAGCAGCCAAGGACAGGGAGCTGGCTACACCTTC
TRBJ2-1	.	.	13	TRBV10-1	CASSDSRGNKQFF	TGCGCCAGCAGTGATAGCCGCGGCAATAAGCAGTTCTTC
TRBJ1-3	few	.	16	TRBV28	CASSLSLGALGNTIYF	TGTGCCAGCAGTTTATCTCTGGGGGCTTTAGGAAACACCATATATTTT
TRBJ2-7	.	.	16	TRBV9	CASSVEAQGGGHEQYF	TGTGCCAGCAGCGTAGAAGCCCAGGGAGGCGGTCACGAGCAGTACTTC
TRBJ2-7	.	.	14	TRBV30	CAWSEDSPPHEQYF	TGTGCCTGGAGTGAGGACTCGCCCCCCCACGAGCAGTACTTC
TRBJ1-5	.	TRBD1	17	TRBV5-8	CASSLEGTGGSNQPQHF	TGTGCCAGCAGCTTGGAGGGGACAGGGGGGAGCAATCAGCCCCAGCATTTT
TRBJ2-3	.	TRBD1	16	TRBV10-2	CASSEYLTGGWDTQYF	TGCGCCAGCAGTGAATACTTAACAGGGGGTTGGGATACGCAGTATTTT
TRBJ2-2	.	.	16	TRBV9	CASSAGGGAVSGELFF	TGTGCCAGCAGCGCAGGAGGGGGGGCCGTATCCGGGGAGCTGTTTTTT
TRBJ1-2	.	.	14	TRBV28	CASRVAGNFFGYTF	TGTGCCAGCAGGGTCGCAGGGAACTTCTTTGGCTACACCTTC
TRBJ2-7	once	.	13	TRBV2	CASASGSAYEQYF	TGTGCCAGCGCTTCGGGTTCCGCCTACGAGCAGTACTTC
TRBJ2-2	.	.	14	TRBV7-8	CASSFSRNTGELFF	TGTGCCAGCAGCTTTAGCAGGAACACCGGGGAGCTGTTTTTT
TRBJ2-4	.	TRBD2	15	TRBV4-2	CASSQGRTRPNIQYF	TGTGCCAGCAGCCAAGGACGGACTAGACCAAACATTCAGTACTTC
TRBJ2-7	.	TRBD2	15	TRBV7-2	CASSSRLAGDHEQYF	TGTGCCAGCAGCTCCCGACTAGCGGGAGACCACGAGCAGTACTTC
TRBJ2-3	once	TRBD2	14	TRBV19	CASRRREVGDTQYF	TGTGCCAGTAGACGGCGGGAGGTTGGAGATACGCAGTATTTT
TRBJ2-3	.	.	14	TRBV6-1	CASMYGAGADTQYF	TGTGCCAGCATGTACGGAGCGGGCGCAGATACGCAGTATTTT
TRBJ2-5	.	TRBD1	14	TRBV5-1	CASSSATGGETQYF	TGCGCCAGCAGCTCGGCGACAGGGGGGGAGACCCAGTACTTC
TRBJ2-1	.	TRBD2	15	TRBV6-1	CASSQPGLDYNEQFF	TGTGCCAGCAGCCAGCCGGGACTAGACTACAATGAGCAGTTCTTC
TRBJ1-3	.	.	15	TRBV10-3	CAISEIPGPGNTIYF	TGTGCCATCAGTGAGATACCAGGGCCTGGAAACACCATATATTTT
TRBJ2-2	.	TRBD2	14	TRBV10-3	CAIEGTSGTGELFF	TGTGCCATCGAGGGGACTAGCGGCACTGGGGAGCTGTTTTTT
TRBJ2-2	.	.	14	TRBV15	CATSRGGGTGELFF	TGTGCCACCAGCAGGGGGGGTGGCACCGGGGAGCTGTTTTTT